This TCR beta chain was profiled in a study of T cell repertoires in cytomegalovirus infection. Study at large: Based on public TCR beta signatures, there were indications of CMV infection and of a matching HLA type.

TCRdb re-called the reads through MiXCR, storing one row per CDR3 protein. The sample records more than 30,000 distinct CDR3 sequences, approximately 52% being singletons. With respect to this clonotype: Antigen unknown.

This CDR3 region has 15 residues. V shed 5 bases and J 3 bases; nucleotides not matched to a gene: 10. The sequencing used CD8+ T cells from cultured PBMCs, collected from culture after CMV antigen stimulation. The chain carries TRBV12-3 or TRBV12-4 and TRBJ2-7, with 7 bases that match TRBD1. The sequence was obtained from a human donor in good health (CMV status not recorded). Some clones in this sample may be carry-over from other donors' samples. The CDR3 region is CASSPSPGQFYEQYF. CDR3 bases: TGTGCCAGCAGTCCCTCCCCGGGACAGTTCTACGAGCAGTACTTC.